These T cell receptor beta chains were read from a single sample in a study of cytomegalovirus exposure and HLA in healthy donors. The repertoire was sequenced with immunoSEQ multiplex PCR; TCRdb's copy has only in-frame clones and lacks some. Among about 160,000 clones listed, roughly 91% were seen once. Input material: PBMCs. These receptors were collected from a woman aged 18-30 years in good health and CMV-seropositive. Each CDR3 is given without its conserved first and last residue.

cdr3_aa v_call cdr3_length
ASSELAGTYEQY TRBV25-1 12
ASSLDRGLNYEQY TRBV11-2 13
ASSLGGVLNTEAF TRBV7-8 13
ASSQDYGSTKN TRBV14 11
ASSLAQSQETQY TRBV5-6 12
ASSLTTSEESDTQY TRBV5-1 14
ASSFLSRDRGETQY TRBV27 14
ASSVTSGSRTDTQY TRBV18 14
ASGDSYGYT TRBV28 9
ASSDDGRDTQY TRBV10-1 11
ATSWTGGPSGANVLT TRBV15 15
ASSWSRDSYEQY TRBV19 12
ASSLSGVTDTQY TRBV5-4 12
ASAPSGTEYYNEQF TRBV19 14
ASGHGTSANEQF TRBV27 12
ASSFSGQGTKQF TRBV7-2 12
ASSLSYGRAAQETQY TRBV27 15
ASSQGLSSYNEQF TRBV4-2 13
ASSSGSLGEQY TRBV28 11
ASSMGQVMNTEAF TRBV19 13
ASRLAGAYEQY TRBV27 11
ASSHQAVQRESWGTGELF TRBV4-3 18
ASSTLGEANQPQH TRBV5-6 13